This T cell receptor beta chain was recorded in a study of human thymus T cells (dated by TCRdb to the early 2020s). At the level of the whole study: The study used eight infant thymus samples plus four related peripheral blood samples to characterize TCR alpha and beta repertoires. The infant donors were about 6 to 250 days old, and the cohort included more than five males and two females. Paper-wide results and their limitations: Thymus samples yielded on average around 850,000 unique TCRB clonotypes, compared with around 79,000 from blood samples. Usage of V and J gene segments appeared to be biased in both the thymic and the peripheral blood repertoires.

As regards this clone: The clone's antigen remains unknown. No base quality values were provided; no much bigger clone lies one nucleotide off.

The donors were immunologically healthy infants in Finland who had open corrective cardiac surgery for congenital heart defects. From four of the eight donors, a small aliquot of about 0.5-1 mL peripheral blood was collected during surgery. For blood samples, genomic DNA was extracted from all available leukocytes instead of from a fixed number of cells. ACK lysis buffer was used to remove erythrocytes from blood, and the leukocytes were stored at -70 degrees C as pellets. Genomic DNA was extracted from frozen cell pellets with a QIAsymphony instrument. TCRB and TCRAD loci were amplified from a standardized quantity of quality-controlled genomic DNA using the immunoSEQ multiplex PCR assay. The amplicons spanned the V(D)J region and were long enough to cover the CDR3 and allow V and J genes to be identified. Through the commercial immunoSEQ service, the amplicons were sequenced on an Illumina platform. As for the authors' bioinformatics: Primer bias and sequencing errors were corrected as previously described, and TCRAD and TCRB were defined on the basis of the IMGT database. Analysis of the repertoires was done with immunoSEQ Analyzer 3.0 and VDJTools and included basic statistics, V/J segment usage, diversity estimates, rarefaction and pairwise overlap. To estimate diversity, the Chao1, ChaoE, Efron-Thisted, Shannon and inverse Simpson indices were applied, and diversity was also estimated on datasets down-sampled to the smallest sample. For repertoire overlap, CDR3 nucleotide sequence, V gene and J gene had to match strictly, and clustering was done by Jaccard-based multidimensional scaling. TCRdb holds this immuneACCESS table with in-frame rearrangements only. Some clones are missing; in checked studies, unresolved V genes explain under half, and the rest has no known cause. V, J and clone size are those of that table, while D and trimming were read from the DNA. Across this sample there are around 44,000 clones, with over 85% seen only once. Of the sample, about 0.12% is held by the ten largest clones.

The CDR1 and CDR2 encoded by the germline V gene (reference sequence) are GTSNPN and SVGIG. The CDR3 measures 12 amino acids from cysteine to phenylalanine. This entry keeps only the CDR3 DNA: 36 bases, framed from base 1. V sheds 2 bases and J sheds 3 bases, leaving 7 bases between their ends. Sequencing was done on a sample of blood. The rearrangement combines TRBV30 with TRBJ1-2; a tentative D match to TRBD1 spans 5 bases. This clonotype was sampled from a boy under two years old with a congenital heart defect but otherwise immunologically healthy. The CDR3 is CAWSRGYYGYTF. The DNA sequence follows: TGTGCCTGGAGTCGGGGGTACTATGGCTACACCTTC.